Listed below are T cell receptor beta chains from one sample, sequenced in a study of T cell repertoires in cytomegalovirus infection. Their antigen targets remain unknown. MiXCR was run by TCRdb on the reads, yielding one entry per CDR3 protein. The sample has 700,000 to 850,000 distinct CDR3 sequences, 32% seen once. Source: cultured CD8+ T cells from PBMCs, taken from culture after CMV antigen stimulation. These receptor sequences come from a human donor in good health (CMV status not recorded). Some clones in this sample may be carry-over from other donors' samples. The CDR3 runs from the conserved cysteine through the conserved F or W. D genes are given only for firm matches. Some rows mark clone size as missing; the rest say once, few, many or name a class of expanded clone.

j_call | v_call | d_call | clone_size | cdr3_aa | cdr3_nt
TRBJ2-1 | TRBV3-1 | . | . | CASSPRFVGGGGWDEQFF | TGTGCCAGCAGTCCACGATTTGTGGGGGGCGGGGGATGGGATGAGCAGTTCTTC
TRBJ2-4 | TRBV6-1 | TRBD2 | . | CASSEAFAGGAKNIQYF | TGTGCCAGCAGTGAAGCTTTCGCGGGGGGGGCCAAAAACATTCAGTACTTC
TRBJ1-5 | TRBV6-2/TRBV6-3 | TRBD1 | . | CASSYDRAGALSNQPQHF | TGTGCCAGCAGTTACGACAGGGCGGGAGCTCTTAGCAATCAGCCCCAGCATTTT
TRBJ1-2 | TRBV5-6 | . | . | CASSVLSGETF | TGTGCCAGCAGCGTCCTATCGGGTGAGACCTTC
TRBJ2-1 | TRBV27 | . | . | CASSLRGAFYEQFF | TGTGCCAGCAGTTTACGGGGGGCCTTTTATGAGCAGTTCTTC
TRBJ2-1 | TRBV5-6 | . | . | CASSFKHLLAPYNEQFF | TGTGCCAGCAGCTTCAAACACCTCTTAGCCCCTTACAATGAGCAGTTCTTC
TRBJ2-3 | TRBV11-2 | TRBD2 | . | CASGKDLAGAITDTQYF | TGTGCCAGCGGCAAAGACCTAGCGGGGGCCATCACAGATACGCAGTATTTT
TRBJ2-5 | TRBV28 | TRBD2 | . | CASSSPYLVRGGRETQYF | TGTGCCAGCAGTTCCCCCTACCTGGTGCGCGGGGGGAGGGAGACCCAGTACTTC
TRBJ2-3 | TRBV13 | TRBD2 | . | CVSSLDGTSSRDTQYF | TGTGTCAGCAGCCTCGACGGGACTAGCAGCAGGGATACGCAGTATTTT
TRBJ1-5 | TRBV11-3 | . | . | CASSPRPRGDQPQHF | TGTGCCAGCAGCCCCCGACCACGGGGTGATCAGCCCCAGCATTTT
TRBJ1-6 | TRBV19 | TRBD1 | few | CASSNPGQSYSPLHF | TGTGCCAGTAGTAACCCGGGACAGAGCTATTCACCCCTCCACTTT
TRBJ2-5 | TRBV28 | TRBD2 | . | CASSPRYLGTSGGLQETQYF | TGTGCCAGCAGTCCTCGTTATTTGGGGACTAGCGGGGGTCTTCAAGAGACCCAGTACTTC
TRBJ1-6 | TRBV6-1 | . | . | CASRLSGASSPLHF | TGTGCCAGCAGGCTTTCCGGGGCAAGTTCACCCCTCCACTTT
TRBJ1-5 | TRBV4-1 | . | few | CASSQLPPQGGNQPQHF | TGCGCCAGCAGCCAGCTTCCCCCCCAGGGAGGCAATCAGCCCCAGCATTTT
TRBJ1-1 | TRBV6-1 | TRBD1 | . | CASSEAGTGAAAFF | TGTGCCAGCAGTGAAGCTGGGACAGGGGCCGCAGCTTTCTTT
TRBJ2-2 | TRBV4-1 | . | . | CASSQGLVGTGELFF | TGCGCCAGCAGCCAAGGGCTAGTGGGCACCGGGGAGCTGTTTTTT
TRBJ2-3 | TRBV27 | TRBD2 | . | CASSFGPLAGGITDTQYF | TGTGCCAGCAGTTTCGGCCCGCTAGCGGGGGGCATCACAGATACGCAGTATTTT
TRBJ2-3 | TRBV6-5 | TRBD2 | many | CASSYGASGGAYTQYF | TGTGCCAGCAGTTACGGGGCTAGCGGGGGGGCCTATACGCAGTATTTT
TRBJ1-1 | TRBV7-6 | TRBD1 | . | CASSSKGQGVNTEAFF | TGTGCCAGCAGCTCGAAAGGACAGGGCGTGAACACTGAAGCTTTCTTT
TRBJ1-1 | TRBV6-2/TRBV6-3 | . | . | CASSYFGGGYGTEAFF | TGTGCCAGCAGTTACTTCGGAGGGGGTTATGGAACTGAAGCTTTCTTT
TRBJ2-2 | TRBV7-9 | . | many | CASSPREGANTGELFF | TGTGCCAGCAGCCCCCGAGAAGGGGCCAACACCGGGGAGCTGTTTTTT
TRBJ2-2 | TRBV6-1 | . | . | CASRDRATWPEVLFF | TGTGCCAGCAGAGATAGGGCCACCTGGCCGGAGGTGCTGTTTTTT
TRBJ2-2 | TRBV28 | . | many | CASLTPRGNTGELFF | TGTGCCAGCTTGACCCCGAGGGGAAACACCGGGGAGCTGTTTTTT
TRBJ2-2 | TRBV27 | . | . | CASSFVGGQNGELFF | TGTGCCAGCAGTTTCGTGGGGGGGCAGAACGGGGAGCTGTTTTTT
TRBJ2-7 | TRBV24-1 | . | . | CATSDSDRPYEQYF | TGTGCCACCAGTGATTCCGACAGACCCTACGAGCAGTACTTC
TRBJ2-1 | TRBV20-1 | . | . | CSAREGQYNEQFF | TGCAGTGCTAGAGAAGGACAGTACAATGAGCAGTTCTTC
TRBJ2-1 | TRBV7-9 | . | few | CASSANRAAYNEQFF | TGTGCCAGCAGCGCGAACAGGGCCGCCTACAATGAGCAGTTCTTC
TRBJ2-3 | TRBV7-2 | TRBD1 | . | CASNIGQGAADTQYF | TGTGCCAGCAACATAGGACAGGGGGCCGCAGATACGCAGTATTTT
TRBJ2-7 | TRBV5-6 | . | . | CASSLLQGGFQYEQYF | TGTGCCAGCAGCTTGTTGCAGGGGGGTTTTCAGTACGAGCAGTACTTC
TRBJ2-5 | TRBV4-3 | . | few | CASSQDRAGQETQYF | TGCGCCAGCAGCCAAGATCGGGCAGGCCAAGAGACCCAGTACTTC
TRBJ2-7 | TRBV7-2 | . | many | CASSFLQSYEQYF | TGTGCCAGCAGCTTCCTACAGAGCTACGAGCAGTACTTC
TRBJ2-1 | TRBV4-3 | TRBD2 | . | CASSQVWTSGGGYNEQFF | TGCGCCAGCAGCCAGGTCTGGACTAGCGGGGGGGGCTACAATGAGCAGTTCTTC
TRBJ2-1 | TRBV7-6 | . | . | CASSLAANQYGEQFF | TGTGCCAGCAGCTTAGCAGCGAACCAGTACGGGGAGCAGTTCTTC